The sequence of this TCR beta chain was determined in a study of T cell repertoires in cytomegalovirus infection. Background on the study: Indications of both CMV infection and matching HLA type were provided by public TCR beta signatures.

TCRdb independently ran MiXCR on the reads; one entry per CDR3 protein. The table includes around 250,000 distinct CDR3 sequences, 17% detected once. The receptor's source is a human donor in good health (CMV status not recorded). Some clones in this sample may be carry-over from other donors' samples. Sample: CD8+ T cells from PBMCs.

CDR3 DNA sequence: TGCGCCAGCAGCCAAGACGACCGGTCTGGGGGTATCCATGGCTACACCTTC. Translation gives CASSQDDRSGGIHGYTF. The chain recombines TRBV4-1 with TRBJ1-2; D is perhaps TRBD1 (5 bases). Germline CDR1 is MGHRA and CDR2 is YSYEKL. The V end was cut by 0 bases, the J end by 6 bases, with 20 bases between. This CDR3 region has 17 residues.